A single sample gave rise to the 31 T cell receptor beta chains below, sequenced in a study of cytomegalovirus exposure and HLA in healthy donors. The PCR had 60 Vbeta and 13 Jbeta primers. Clones were read by immunoSEQ multiplex PCR, and TCRdb kept only the in-frame ones, dropping some. The data show approximately 110,000 clones, around two thirds seen once. The sample comprised PBMCs. The origin of the receptors is a man aged 25 to 45 in good health and CMV-seropositive.

This clone was detected only a few times. The chain has TRBV21-1 and TRBJ1-1; the table's D call, TRBD1, was not checked against the DNA. TRBV21-1 is described as a pseudogene. There are 15 residues in the CDR3. This CDR3 reads CASSKVGTVNTEAFF. The DNA of the CDR3 is TGTGCCAGCAGCAAAGTAGGGACAGTAAACACTGAAGCTTTCTTT.

The chain employs TRBV5-1 and TRBJ2-1; 8 positions match TRBD1. The V and J ends lost 5 bases and 7 bases, in that order; junction bases with no gene match: 8. The germline gives CDR1 SGHRS, CDR2 YFSETQ. This CDR3 comprises 14 residues. The CDR3 coding sequence is TGCGCCAGCAGGTATCAGGGGGCAGGGAATGAGCAGTTCTTC. Protein: CASRYQGAGNEQFF.

The chain is built from TRBV6-1 and TRBJ1-3; D unresolved. Trimming took off 3 bases at V and 0 bases at J, with 9 bases between the two ends. The CDR3 has 15 amino acids. Germline V gene sequence: CDR1 MNHNS, CDR2 SASEGT. CDR3 DNA sequence: TGTGCCAGCAGTGATTACTTGAGCTCTGGAAACACCATATATTTT. It is translated as CASSDYLSSGNTIYF.

The chain links TRBV27 to TRBJ1-1, with 8 positions matching TRBD1. This CDR3 has 12 residues. The V gene's germline CDR1 is MNHEY and CDR2 SMNVEV (reference sequence). The junction had 3 bases not matched to a gene; V was cut back by 6 bases and J by 6 bases. The CDR3 spells CASRKQGAEAFF. The CDR3 coding sequence is TGTGCCAGCAGAAAACAGGGGGCTGAAGCTTTCTTT.

The genes are TRBV4-1 and TRBJ2-7; D is perhaps TRBD2 (6 bases). This CDR3 spans 15 amino acids. V gave up 5 bases and J gave up 2 bases, with 16 bases separating them. In germline, CDR1 is MGHRA, CDR2 YSYEKL. As DNA, the CDR3 is TGCGCCAGCAGCGCGGGGACCACTCTGGCCTACGAGCAGTACTTC. Protein: CASSAGTTLAYEQYF.

The chain joins TRBV9 to TRBJ1-4, with 7 bases aligning to TRBD1. The junction had 6 bases not matched to a gene; V was cut back by 0 bases and J by 7 bases. CDR3 length: 15 residues. The germline V gene has CDR1 SGDLS and CDR2 YYNGEE. Here the CDR3 reads CASSVATGAGEKLFF. In nucleotides, the CDR3 is TGTGCCAGCAGCGTAGCCACAGGGGCGGGTGAAAAACTGTTTTTT. The whole variable domain, remainder taken from reference TRBV9 and TRBJ1-4, is DSGVTQTPKHLITATGQRVTLRCSPRSGDLSVYWYQQSLDQGLQFLIQYYNGEERAKGNILERFSAQQFPDLHSELNLSSLELGDSALYFCASSVATGAGEKLFFGSGTQLSVL.

This rearrangement joins TRBV6-6 to TRBJ2-5, with no clear D. Germline V gene data show CDR1 as MNHNY and CDR2 as SVGAGI (reference sequence). The CDR3 runs 12 residues. Between the trimmed V and J ends, which lost 4 bases and 5 bases, there was a span of 8 bases. The CDR3 here is CASSLVRETQYF. The CDR3 DNA is TGTGCCAGCAGTTTAGTGAGGGAGACCCAGTACTTC.

This chain uses TRBV29-1 with TRBJ1-2; D is perhaps TRBD1 (6 bases). Per germline, CDR1 SQVTM and CDR2 ANQGSEA. This CDR3 has 12 residues. Trimming removed 1 base from V and 8 bases from J, with 11 bases in between. CDR3 sequence reads: CSVEGTALGYTF. In nucleotides, the CDR3 is TGCAGCGTTGAAGGGACAGCCCTAGGCTACACCTTC.

The chain recombines TRBV14 with TRBJ2-5; 11 nucleotides align to TRBD1. J lost 7 bases, V lost 4 bases, and 5 bases had no gene match. Germline CDR1 SGHDN, CDR2 FVKESK. This CDR3 region has 14 residues. The CDR3 nucleotides read TGTGCCAGCAGCCCCGGGACAGGGGGACGGACCCAGTACTTC. Residues: CASSPGTGGRTQYF.

J is TRBJ2-1 and V is TRBV6-1; a possible D gene is TRBD2 (7 bases). Germline V gene sequence: CDR1 MNHNS, CDR2 SASEGT. CDR3 length: 15 residues. With 4 bases removed from V and 10 bases from J, the gap between germline ends came to 20 bases. The CDR3 coding sequence is TGTGCCAGCAGTGTTTCGGGGGGCCGGGGTGTAGAGCAGTTCTTC. This encodes CASSVSGGRGVEQFF.

J is TRBJ2-2 and V is TRBV21-1; the table's TRBD2 call for D was not verified on the DNA. TRBV21-1 is shown as a pseudogene. The CDR3 contains 11 residues. Here the CDR3 DNA reads TGTGCCAGCAGCACGGGAGGTGAGCTGTTTTTT. Protein product: CASSTGGELFF.

This chain uses TRBV5-6 with TRBJ2-7, with D uncertain. Trimming took off 0 bases at V and 1 base at J, with 5 bases between the two ends. Looked up from germline, CDR1 is SGHDT and CDR2 is YYEEEE. This CDR3 has 13 residues. The CDR3 DNA sequence: TGTGCCAGCAGCTTGGGCCGGTCCTACGAGCAGTACTTC. Protein product: CASSLGRSYEQYF. Supplemented by reference TRBV5-6 and TRBJ2-7, the full variable domain reads DAGVTQSPTHLIKTRGQQVTLRCSPKSGHDTVSWYQQALGQGPQFIFQYYEEEERQRGNFPDRFSGHQFPNYSSELNVNALLLGDSALYLCASSLGRSYEQYFGPGTRLTVT.

The chain couples TRBV7-3 to TRBJ2-3; TRBD2 matches at 10 bases. With 3 bases clipped from V and 3 bases from J, the junction kept 6 bases outside the gene matches. This CDR3 spans 16 amino acids. The germline CDR1 and CDR2 sequences are SGHTA and FQGTGA. This CDR3 is CASSFGTSVGTDTQYF. In nucleotides, the CDR3 is TGTGCCAGCAGCTTTGGGACTAGCGTAGGAACAGATACGCAGTATTTT.

The chain couples TRBV6-5 to TRBJ2-5; D may be TRBD2 (5 bases). CDR3 length: 14 amino acids. Between the trimmed V and J ends, which lost 7 bases and 4 bases, there was a span of 16 bases. Germline V gives CDR1 MNHEY, CDR2 SVGAGI. Here the CDR3 reads CASTQVDGGETQYF. CDR3 coding DNA: TGTGCCAGCACCCAGGTCGACGGAGGAGAGACCCAGTACTTC.

This clone came up a few times. This sequence joins TRBV29-1 and TRBJ1-2; 8 nucleotides match TRBD1. V was clipped by 6 bases and J by 7 bases; unmatched bases: 7. The CDR3 is 12 residues long. CDR1 is SQVTM and CDR2 is ANQGSEA in the germline V gene. The CDR3 nucleotides are TGCAGCGTCCAGGGGGCCGCCGGTGGCTACACCTTC. It specifies CSVQGAAGGYTF.

J is TRBJ2-2 and V is TRBV29-1; 8 bases align to TRBD1. J gave up 8 bases and V 7 bases, and 9 bases lay outside the gene matches. Germline V lookup: CDR1 SQVTM, CDR2 ANQGSEA. The CDR3 is 13 residues long. CDR3 in DNA: TGCAGCGCCGGACAGGGAGGACCGGGGGAGCTGTTTTTT. This codes for CSAGQGGPGELFF.

This clone has a handful of counts. The chain uses TRBV30 and TRBJ1-1; D unclear. The V end was cut by 1 base, the J end by 0 bases, with 6 bases between. The CDR3 covers 13 residues. Germline CDR1 reads GTSNPN; CDR2 reads SVGIG (reference sequence). The CDR3 reads CAWSGLMNTEAFF. DNA for the CDR3: TGTGCCTGGAGTGGGCTTATGAACACTGAAGCTTTCTTT.

The rearrangement joins TRBV20-1 to TRBJ2-1, with D perhaps matching TRBD2 (6 bases). Trimming took 6 bases from V and 8 from J, leaving 11 bases between them. CDR3 length equals 11 residues. Germline CDR1 and CDR2: DFQATT and SNEGSKA (reference sequence). The CDR3 protein is CSADLAYEQFF. CDR3 in DNA: TGCAGTGCCGATCTAGCGTATGAGCAGTTCTTC.

Here the CDR3 reads CASSEAYSYEQYF. Here the CDR3 DNA reads TGTGCCAGCAGTGAAGCTTATTCCTACGAGCAGTACTTC. The chain has TRBV2 and TRBJ2-7, with D unresolved. The V end lost 0 bases, the J end lost 1 base, and 4 bases lay between the germline ends. Germline V gene lookup returns CDR1 SNHLY and CDR2 FYNNEI. The CDR3 runs 13 residues.

The CDR3 DNA reads as TGTGCCAGCAGCGTAGAGCCAGCGGGGGGCCTAAATGAGCAGTTCTTC. This translates into CASSVEPAGGLNEQFF. The V and J genes are TRBV9 and TRBJ2-1; 9 bases align to TRBD2. The CDR3 covers 16 residues. V shed 0 bases, J shed 7 bases, and the junction held 8 bases outside the gene matches. Germline V gene lookup returns CDR1 SGDLS and CDR2 YYNGEE.

The CDR3 nucleotides read TGCGCCAGCAGCCAGACAGGGGCCGGGGAGCTGTTTTTT. Its translation: CASSQTGAGELFF. The rearrangement uses TRBV4-1 and TRBJ2-2; 8 bases fit TRBD1. Germline CDR1 is MGHRA and CDR2 is YSYEKL. The V segment lost 3 bases and the J segment 6 bases; nucleotides outside the gene matches: 0. This CDR3 comprises 13 residues.

The V gene is TRBV13, the J gene TRBJ2-7; 8 bases line up with TRBD2. The length of the CDR3 is 13 residues. V lost 6 bases, J lost 1 base, and 2 bases stayed unmatched. CDR1 and CDR2 from the germline V gene are PRHDT and FYEKMQ (reference sequence). For the CDR3, the DNA is TGTGCCAGCAGTCGGGGGGGATCCTACGAGCAGTACTTC. Protein sequence: CASSRGGSYEQYF.

The genes are TRBV7-8 and TRBJ2-7, with a tentative D call TRBD2 (5 bases). The germline V gene encodes CDR1 SGHVS and CDR2 FQNEAQ. The CDR3 sequence is 14 residues long. The germline V and J ends were trimmed by 5 bases and 0 bases, with 11 bases remaining between them. The CDR3 region has the DNA TGTGCCAGCAGCCCCGTCGGGGTCTCCTACGAGCAGTACTTC. The encoded protein is CASSPVGVSYEQYF. Full variable domain (rest looked up from reference TRBV7-8 and TRBJ2-7): GAGVSQSPRYKVAKRGQDVALRCDPISGHVSLFWYQQALGQGPEFLTYFQNEAQLDKSGLPSDRFFAERPEGSVSTLKIQRTQQEDSAVYLCASSPVGVSYEQYFGPGTRLTVT.

This clone was seen only a few times. V usage is TRBV6-6 and J usage is TRBJ2-3, with D perhaps matching TRBD2 (6 bases). The V and J ends lost 6 bases and 2 bases respectively, with 15 bases between them. Germline CDR1 MNHNY, CDR2 SVGAGI (reference sequence). This CDR3 contains 15 residues. DNA for the CDR3: TGTGCCAGCAGGGCGGGGAGCTTTAACACAGATACGCAGTATTTT. This translates into CASRAGSFNTDTQYF.

This chain uses TRBV19 with TRBJ1-5; D gene ambiguous. V was pared by 8 bases and J by 3 bases, with 11 bases between. The CDR3 spans 13 residues. Germline-derived CDR1 and CDR2 are LNHDA and SQIVND (reference sequence). CDR3 in amino acids: CASGGYANQPQHF. CDR3 nucleotide sequence: TGTGCCAGTGGCGGATATGCCAATCAGCCCCAGCATTTT. Full variable domain (outside the CDR3, taken from reference TRBV19 and TRBJ1-5): DGGITQSPKYLFRKEGQNVTLSCEQNLNHDAMYWYRQDPGQGLRLIYYSQIVNDFQKGDIAEGYSVSREKKESFPLTVTSAQKNPTAFYLCASGGYANQPQHFGDGTRLSIL.

This rearrangement joins TRBV7-8 to TRBJ2-7; 7 bases agree with TRBD1. Germline values: CDR1 SGHVS, CDR2 FQNEAQ. CDR3 size: 14 residues. The junction had 5 bases not matched to a gene; V was cut back by 2 bases and J by 4 bases. CDR3 in amino acids: CASSLNPGQYEQYF. The CDR3, as DNA: TGTGCCAGCAGCTTAAATCCGGGACAGTACGAGCAGTACTTC.

In this sample, this clone turned up a few times. This chain uses TRBV5-4 with TRBJ1-1, with D perhaps matching TRBD1 (5 bases). Germline CDR1 is SGHNT and CDR2 is YYREEE (reference sequence). The CDR3 runs to 14 residues. Trimming removed 3 bases at V and 3 bases at J, with 12 bases between. This chain's CDR3 is CASSSPQGHTEAFF. Written as DNA, the CDR3 is TGTGCCAGCAGCTCACCGCAGGGCCACACTGAAGCTTTCTTT.

The genes are TRBV4-2 and TRBJ1-5, with a tentative D call TRBD1 (5 bases). Germline V gene lookup returns CDR1 LGHNA and CDR2 YNFKEQ. Trimming took 1 base from V and 3 from J, leaving 10 bases between them. The CDR3 extends over 15 amino acids. The CDR3 nucleotides read TGTGCCAGCAGCCAAGTTATGGACAACAATCAGCCCCAGCATTTT. It is translated as CASSQVMDNNQPQHF.

The chain uses TRBV6-5 and TRBJ2-2; D is perhaps TRBD2 (5 bases). This CDR3 is 12 amino acids long. Germline lookup yields CDR1 MNHEY and CDR2 SVGAGI. Trimming cost V 5 bases and J 7 bases, with 8 bases left between them. The CDR3 DNA sequence: TGTGCCAGCAGTCGGAGGCTCGGGGAGCTGTTTTTT. It translates to CASSRRLGELFF.

This chain uses TRBV2 with TRBJ2-7; D is perhaps TRBD2 (6 bases). This CDR3 spans 14 amino acids. The V end lost 5 bases, the J end lost 2 bases, and 13 bases lay between the germline ends. Per germline, CDR1 SNHLY and CDR2 FYNNEI. CDR3: CASSLFGGTYEQYF. The CDR3 DNA sequence: TGTGCCAGCAGTCTATTCGGGGGTACCTACGAGCAGTACTTC.

CDR3 nucleotide sequence: TGTGCCAGCAGTGTAACAGCTAACACCGGGGAGCTGTTTTTT. Protein sequence: CASSVTANTGELFF. The chain links TRBV2 to TRBJ2-2; D not certain. The length of the CDR3 is 14 residues. Trimming stripped 4 bases from V and 2 bases from J, with 8 bases between. CDR1 SNHLY and CDR2 FYNNEI come from the germline V gene.